The 2 T cell receptor beta chains reported below all come from one sample, sequenced in a study of blood T cell repertoires in COVID-19. Profiled with immunoSEQ multiplex PCR; TCRdb holds only in-frame clones, not every one. The sample lists fewer than 200,000 clones; 70% to 90% were seen once. Sequenced material: peripheral blood. These receptors all stem from a woman older than 75 with acute or convalescent COVID-19.

This rearrangement joins TRBV7-8 to TRBJ1-6; 7 bases map to TRBD1. This CDR3 comprises 17 residues. Germline loops: CDR1 SGHVS, CDR2 FQNEAQ. V was clipped by 0 bases and J by 4 bases; unmatched bases: 6. The CDR3 DNA sequence: TGTGCCAGCAGCTTAGCGCGGGCAGGGGGGTATAATTCACCCCTCCACTTT. The encoded protein is CASSLARAGGYNSPLHF.

The gene calls are TRBV18 and TRBJ2-5; D is possibly TRBD1 (5 bases). This CDR3 contains 16 residues. V was shortened by 1 base and J by 1 base, with 13 bases between the two germline ends. Germline values: CDR1 KGHSH, CDR2 LQKENI. The DNA of the CDR3 is TGTGCCAGCTCACCACGCTCCGCAGGGCCCCAAGAGACCCAGTACTTC. Protein: CASSPRSAGPQETQYF.